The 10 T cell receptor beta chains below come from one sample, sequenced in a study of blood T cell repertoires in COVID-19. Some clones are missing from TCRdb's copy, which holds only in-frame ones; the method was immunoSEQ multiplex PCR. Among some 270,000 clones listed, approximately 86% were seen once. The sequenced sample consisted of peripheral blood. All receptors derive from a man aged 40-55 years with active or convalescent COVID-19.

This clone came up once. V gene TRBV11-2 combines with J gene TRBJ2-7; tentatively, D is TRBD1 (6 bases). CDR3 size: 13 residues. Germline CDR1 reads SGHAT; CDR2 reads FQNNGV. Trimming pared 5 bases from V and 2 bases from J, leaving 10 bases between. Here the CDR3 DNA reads TGTGCCAGCAGCCGGACAGATGCCTACGAGCAGTACTTC. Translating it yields CASSRTDAYEQYF.

The CDR3 region has the DNA TGTGCCAGCAGCCCTGGCGAGACCCAGTACTTC. Translating gives CASSPGETQYF. This rearrangement joins TRBV12-3 or TRBV12-4 to TRBJ2-5; D ambiguous. V shed 6 bases and J shed 5 bases, with 7 bases lying between them. The CDR3 loop spans 11 amino acids.

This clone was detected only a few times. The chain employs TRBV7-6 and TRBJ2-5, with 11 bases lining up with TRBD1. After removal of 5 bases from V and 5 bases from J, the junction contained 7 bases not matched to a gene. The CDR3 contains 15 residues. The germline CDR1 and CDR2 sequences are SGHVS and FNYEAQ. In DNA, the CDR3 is TGTGCCAGCAGCAAAGGACAGGGGGCTCACGAGACCCAGTACTTC. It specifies CASSKGQGAHETQYF.

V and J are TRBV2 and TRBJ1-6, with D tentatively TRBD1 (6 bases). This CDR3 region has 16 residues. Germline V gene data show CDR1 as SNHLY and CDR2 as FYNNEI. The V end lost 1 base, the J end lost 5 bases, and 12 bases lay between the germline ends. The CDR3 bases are TGTGCCAGCAGTGAAGAGGGGGGAGGGGATAATTCACCCCTCCACTTT. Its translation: CASSEEGGGDNSPLHF.

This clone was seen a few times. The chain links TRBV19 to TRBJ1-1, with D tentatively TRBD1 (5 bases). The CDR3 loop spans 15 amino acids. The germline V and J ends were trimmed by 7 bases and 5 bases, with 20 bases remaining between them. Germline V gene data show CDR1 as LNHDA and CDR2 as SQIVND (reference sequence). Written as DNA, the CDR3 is TGTGCCAGTACCCGTATGGGAGGGGTAGGGACTGAAGCTTTCTTT. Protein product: CASTRMGGVGTEAFF. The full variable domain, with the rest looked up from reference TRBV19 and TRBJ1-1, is DGGITQSPKYLFRKEGQNVTLSCEQNLNHDAMYWYRQDPGQGLRLIYYSQIVNDFQKGDIAEGYSVSREKKESFPLTVTSAQKNPTAFYLCASTRMGGVGTEAFFGQGTRLTVV.

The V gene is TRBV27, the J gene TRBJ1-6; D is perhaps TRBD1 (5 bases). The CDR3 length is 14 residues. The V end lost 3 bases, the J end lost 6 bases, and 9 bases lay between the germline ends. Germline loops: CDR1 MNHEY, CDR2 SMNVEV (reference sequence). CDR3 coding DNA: TGTGCCAGCAGTTTCGACAGATCTAATTCACCCCTCCACTTT. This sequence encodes CASSFDRSNSPLHF.

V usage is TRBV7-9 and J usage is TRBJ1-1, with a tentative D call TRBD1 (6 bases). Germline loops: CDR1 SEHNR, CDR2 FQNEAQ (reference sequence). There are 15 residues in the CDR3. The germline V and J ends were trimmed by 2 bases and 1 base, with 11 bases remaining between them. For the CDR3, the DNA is TGTGCCAGCAGCTTATCGCAGACAGGGAACACTGAAGCTTTCTTT. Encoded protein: CASSLSQTGNTEAFF.

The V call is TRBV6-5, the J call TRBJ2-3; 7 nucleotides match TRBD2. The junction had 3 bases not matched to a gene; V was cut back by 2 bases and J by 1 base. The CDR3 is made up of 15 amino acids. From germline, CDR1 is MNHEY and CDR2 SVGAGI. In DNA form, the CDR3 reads TGTGCCAGCAGTTACCTTACTAGCGGCACAGATACGCAGTATTTT. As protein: CASSYLTSGTDTQYF.

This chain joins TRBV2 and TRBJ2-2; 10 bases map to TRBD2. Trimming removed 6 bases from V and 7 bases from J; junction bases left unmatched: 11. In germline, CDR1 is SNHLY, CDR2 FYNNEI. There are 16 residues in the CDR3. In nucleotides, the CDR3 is TGTGCCAGCAGCACCACTAGCGGGATCCTTAACGGGGAGCTGTTTTTT. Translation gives CASSTTSGILNGELFF.

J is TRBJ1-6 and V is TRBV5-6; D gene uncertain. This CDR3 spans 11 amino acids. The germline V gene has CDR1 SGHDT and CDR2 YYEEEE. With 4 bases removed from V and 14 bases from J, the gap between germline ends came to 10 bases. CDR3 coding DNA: TGTGCCAGCAGCCGCGGTTGGGCCCTCCACTTT. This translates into CASSRGWALHF.